Following are 9 T cell receptor beta chains from one sample sequenced in a study of regulatory T cells in long-lasting Graves disease. Arm-PCR of CDR3 regions and iRepertoire HTBI primers were the basis on which TCR beta libraries were built. TCRdb reprocessed the multiplex PCR reads via MiXCR and lists one record per CDR3 protein. Of 350,000 to 400,000 distinct CDR3 sequences listed, about a sixth are singletons. The sample's time point: newly diagnosed GD, antithyroid drugs for less than 3 months. Extracted RNA from PBMCs served as the source of the TCR library. This sample also belongs to another study, concerning T cells in Graves' hyperthyroidism and ophthalmopathy.

Specimen: peripheral blood mononuclear cells (PBMCs), collected at new diagnosis, from a patient treated with antithyroid drugs. These receptors were collected from a young woman with Graves disease.

This clonotype was seen many times. The chain joins TRBV2 to TRBJ2-1; a possible D gene is TRBD2 (7 bases). The CDR3 sequence is 11 residues long. Trimming stripped 10 bases from V and 6 bases from J, with 10 bases between. Germline loops: CDR1 SNHLY, CDR2 FYNNEI. The CDR3 sequence: CAKGGGNEQFF. The CDR3 DNA is TGTGCCAAGGGGGGGGGCAATGAGCAGTTCTTC.

This clonotype has just a few counts. V gene TRBV20-1 combines with J gene TRBJ2-7, with 10 bases aligning to TRBD2. Germline loops: CDR1 DFQATT, CDR2 SNEGSKA (reference sequence). J gave up 4 bases and V 6 bases, and 9 bases lay outside the gene matches. This CDR3 has 14 amino acids. The CDR3 loop reads CSAPTVAGGYEQYF. The CDR3 DNA is TGCAGTGCACCGACGGTAGCGGGGGGTTACGAGCAGTACTTC.

The table lists this clonotype with many counts. V usage is TRBV5-1 and J usage is TRBJ2-3, with TRBD2 matching over 8 bases. Germline V gives CDR1 SGHRS, CDR2 YFSETQ. Losses at the gene ends were 4 bases for V and 4 bases for J; bases not matched to a gene: 5. The CDR3 is 14 amino acids. CDR3 loop: CASSEGLAADTQYF. CDR3 nucleotide sequence: TGCGCCAGCAGCGAAGGACTAGCAGCAGATACGCAGTATTTT.

This clonotype showed up just a few times. This rearrangement joins TRBV19 to TRBJ2-1, with D possibly being TRBD2 (6 bases). Per the germline V gene, CDR1 is LNHDA and CDR2 is SQIVND (reference sequence). V was trimmed by 7 bases and J by 2 bases, leaving 12 bases between them. The length of the CDR3 is 14 residues. DNA for the CDR3: TGTGCCAGTATGGGCGGGACTGCCTACAATGAGCAGTTCTTC. Translation: CASMGGTAYNEQFF.

This clonotype occurred many times. The chain couples TRBV28 to TRBJ1-3, with D possibly matching TRBD1 (5 bases). Germline-derived CDR1 and CDR2 are MDHEN and SYDVKM. The length of the CDR3 is 18 residues. With 4 bases removed from V and 4 bases from J, the gap between germline ends came to 23 bases. The CDR3, as DNA: TGTGCCAGCAGTTCTCCTTTGGGACCCTACGCCGCCGGAAACACCATATATTTT. Translated: CASSSPLGPYAAGNTIYF.

This chain connects TRBV24-1 to TRBJ2-6, with 9 bases aligning to TRBD1. Germline-derived CDR1 and CDR2 are KGHDR and SFDVKD. The V and J ends lost 4 bases and 1 base, in that order; junction bases with no gene match: 10. The CDR3 runs to 19 residues. This chain's CDR3 is CATSDPPGQGSSGANVLTF. The DNA of the CDR3 is TGTGCCACCAGTGACCCTCCGGGACAGGGATCATCTGGGGCCAACGTCCTGACTTTC.

This clonotype was seen a few times. The rearrangement uses TRBV19 and TRBJ1-2; 9 bases line up with TRBD1. Germline V gene sequence: CDR1 LNHDA, CDR2 SQIVND (reference sequence). Losses at the gene ends were 0 bases for V and 6 bases for J; bases not matched to a gene: 17. This CDR3 has 19 amino acids. CDR3 amino acids: CASSIDRSGLRDRDNGYTF. The DNA for the CDR3 is TGTGCCAGTAGTATAGATCGATCAGGTCTCCGGGACAGGGACAATGGCTACACCTTC.

This clonotype has more than one count but fewer than ten. This chain connects TRBV29-1 to TRBJ1-2; 7 bases match TRBD1. Germline CDR1 is SQVTM and CDR2 is ANQGSEA. The CDR3 has 12 residues. After removal of 7 bases from V and 7 bases from J, the junction contained 9 bases not matched to a gene. CDR3 bases: TGCAGCGGGGGATTCGGACAGGCTGGCTACACCTTC. Encoded protein: CSGGFGQAGYTF.

This clonotype came up many times. In DNA form, the CDR3 reads TGTGCCAGCAGCTTAACGACAGGTGATCAGCCCCAGCATTTT. It codes for CASSLTTGDQPQHF. The chain links TRBV11-1 to TRBJ1-5, with D perhaps TRBD1 (6 bases). The CDR3 extends over 14 amino acids. With 2 bases removed from V and 5 bases from J, the gap between germline ends came to 10 bases. CDR1 SGHAT and CDR2 FQDESV come from the germline V gene (reference sequence).